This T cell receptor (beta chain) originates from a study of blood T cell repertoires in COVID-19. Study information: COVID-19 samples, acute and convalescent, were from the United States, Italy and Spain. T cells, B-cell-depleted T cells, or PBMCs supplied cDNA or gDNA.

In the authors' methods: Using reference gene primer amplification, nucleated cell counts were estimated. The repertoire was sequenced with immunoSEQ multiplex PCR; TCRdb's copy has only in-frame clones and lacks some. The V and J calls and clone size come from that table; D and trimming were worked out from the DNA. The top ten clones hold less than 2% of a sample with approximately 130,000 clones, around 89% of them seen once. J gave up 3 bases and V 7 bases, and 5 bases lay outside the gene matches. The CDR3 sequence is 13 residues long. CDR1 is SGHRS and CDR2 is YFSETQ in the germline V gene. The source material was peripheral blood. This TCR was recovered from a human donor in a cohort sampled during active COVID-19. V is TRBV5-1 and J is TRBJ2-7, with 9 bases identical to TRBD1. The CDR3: CASRGQGIYEQYF. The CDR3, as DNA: TGCGCCAGCCGGGGACAGGGAATCTACGAGCAGTACTTC.